This is a list of T cell receptor beta chains from one sample in a study of blood T cell repertoires in COVID-19. The repertoire was sequenced with immunoSEQ multiplex PCR; TCRdb's copy has only in-frame clones and lacks some. This sample yields roughly 380,000 clones, of which about 90% are seen a single time; 1.3% belongs to the top ten. Sequenced input: PBMCs or T cells enriched from blood (not recorded which). These receptors were obtained from a man aged 25-45 years who had recovered from COVID-19. Both conserved end residues are part of each CDR3. The D gene is left open where the match is weak. The size entry is marked missing in some rows and otherwise reads once, few, many or a size class.

TRBD1	14	-	TRBV11-2	TRBJ1-1	TGTGCCAGCAGCCCGGGACAGGGGAACACTGAAGCTTTCTTT	CASSPGQGNTEAFF
-	13	-	TRBV9	TRBJ1-1	TGTGCCAGCAGCATGACAGGGAACACTGAAGCTTTCTTT	CASSMTGNTEAFF
-	15	-	TRBV9	TRBJ2-7	TGTGCCAGCAGCGTAGCTACGAGAGGTATCGGCGAGCAGTACTTC	CASSVATRGIGEQYF
-	14	-	TRBV2	TRBJ1-4	TGTGCCAGCAGTTTAGGGGGGAGGGGTGAAAAACTGTTTTTT	CASSLGGRGEKLFF
-	14	-	TRBV4-2	TRBJ1-1	TGTGCCAGCAGCCAAGGGGGGGAGAACACTGAAGCTTTCTTT	CASSQGGENTEAFF
TRBD1	12	-	TRBV18	TRBJ1-2	TGTGCCAGCTCGACAGGGATCTATGGCTACACCTTC	CASSTGIYGYTF
TRBD2	15	-	TRBV10-1	TRBJ2-3	TGCGCCAGCACCCGAGGGCTAGCGGACACAGATACGCAGTATTTT	CASTRGLADTDTQYF
TRBD2	17	-	TRBV4-3	TRBJ2-3	TGCGCCAGCAGCCAAGACTTACTAGCGGGGGTCACAGATACGCAGTATTTT	CASSQDLLAGVTDTQYF
-	13	-	TRBV3-1/TRBV3-2	TRBJ2-7	TGTGCCAGCAGCCCACCTCTTCGCGGCGAGCAGTACTTC	CASSPPLRGEQYF
-	14	-	TRBV20-1	TRBJ2-6	TGCAGTGCAAGTCCTTTCTCTGGGGCCAACGTCCTGACTTTC	CSASPFSGANVLTF
TRBD1	16	-	TRBV6-4	TRBJ2-7	TGTGCCAGCAGTGAGGCCGGGACAGGGGATTTCTACGAGCAGTACTTC	CASSEAGTGDFYEQYF
-	13	-	TRBV30	TRBJ1-1	TGTGCCTGGAGTGTACGCGGGAGCACTGAAGCTTTCTTT	CAWSVRGSTEAFF
-	15	-	TRBV3-1/TRBV3-2	TRBJ2-1	TGTGCCAGCAGCCAGATGGGGGGGGGCCACAATGAGCAGTTCTTC	CASSQMGGGHNEQFF
TRBD1	14	-	TRBV5-8	TRBJ1-5	TGTGCCAGCAGCTTGGGGACAGGGGTACAGCCCCAGCATTTT	CASSLGTGVQPQHF
TRBD1	15	-	TRBV6-6	TRBJ2-4	TGTGCCAGCCTCGACAGGGGCGCGCTCAAAAACATTCAGTACTTC	CASLDRGALKNIQYF
TRBD1	17	-	TRBV18	TRBJ1-5	TGTGCCAGCTCACTTTACGCTCCGGGACAGGGGAACCAGCCCCAGCATTTT	CASSLYAPGQGNQPQHF
TRBD2	14	-	TRBV2	TRBJ2-2	TGTGCCAGCAGACTAGCGGGGGGGACCGGGGAGCTGTTTTTT	CASRLAGGTGELFF
-	14	-	TRBV10-3	TRBJ2-3	TGTGCCATCAGTGGTGGGGGGTCCACAGATACGCAGTATTTT	CAISGGGSTDTQYF
-	15	-	TRBV6-5	TRBJ1-4	TGTGCCAGCAGTAGGGGAGGGTCGGCTAATGAAAAACTGTTTTTT	CASSRGGSANEKLFF
-	14	-	TRBV11-2	TRBJ2-2	TGTGCCAGTATTTGGGGGGCGAACACCGGGGAGCTGTTTTTT	CASIWGANTGELFF
-	13	-	TRBV14	TRBJ1-5	TGTGCCAGCAGCCATGATCGGAATCAGCCCCAGCATTTT	CASSHDRNQPQHF
-	15	few	TRBV4-1	TRBJ1-2	TGCGCCAGCAGCCCTTCCGACTTATCCCGTTTTGGCTACACCTTC	CASSPSDLSRFGYTF
TRBD1	18	-	TRBV3-1/TRBV3-2	TRBJ1-2	TGTGCCAGCAGCCAAAACCGGGACAGGGGGCGTCCCAACTATGGCTACACCTTC	CASSQNRDRGRPNYGYTF
-	13	few	TRBV12-5	TRBJ1-1	TGTGCTAGTGGTTTGGTACAGACCCGTGAAGCTTTCTTT	CASGLVQTREAFF
-	18	once	TRBV19	TRBJ2-3	TGTGCCAGTAGTATAGTATTAATGGCCGAAGCGGGCGCAGATACGCAGTATTTT	CASSIVLMAEAGADTQYF
-	17	-	TRBV13	TRBJ1-2	TGTGCCAGCAGCTTACGGGACACCGGCCCGCCTAACTATGGCTACACCTTC	CASSLRDTGPPNYGYTF
-	9	-	TRBV20-1	TRBJ2-5	TGCAGTGCTACGGAGACCCAGTACTTC	CSATETQYF
-	14	-	TRBV10-3	TRBJ2-2	TGTGCCAGCTCGCCCGTGGGGCGCACCGGGGAGCTGTTTTTT	CASSPVGRTGELFF
-	15	-	TRBV3-1/TRBV3-2	TRBJ2-3	TGTGCCAGCAGCCAAGGACCCAGCGCCGTATACGTCCAGTATTTT	CASSQGPSAVYVQYF
-	15	-	TRBV7-8	TRBJ1-1	TGTGCCAGCAGCTTAGCGGGCAGTTCGGTCACTGAAGCTTTCTTT	CASSLAGSSVTEAFF
-	15	few	TRBV7-9	TRBJ1-4	TGTGCCAGCAGCTTAATGGACAGCAGAAATGAAAAACTGTTTTTT	CASSLMDSRNEKLFF
-	13	-	TRBV14	TRBJ1-2	TGTGCCAGCAGCCAAGGAACATTCTATGGCTACACCTTC	CASSQGTFYGYTF
TRBD1	14	-	TRBV15	TRBJ1-2	TGTGCCACCAGCAGAATGGACAGGAACTATGGCTACACCTTC	CATSRMDRNYGYTF
-	14	-	TRBV12-5	TRBJ1-5	TGTGCTAGTGGTTTGATGGGGGGGAATCAGCCCCAGCATTTT	CASGLMGGNQPQHF
-	15	-	TRBV9	TRBJ2-3	TGTGCCAGCAGCTCCCCCCTTGGACTCGCAGATACGCAGTATTTT	CASSSPLGLADTQYF
-	15	-	TRBV14	TRBJ2-1	TGTGCCAGCAGCCCCGGAGCCTGGACCTACAATGAGCAGTTCTTC	CASSPGAWTYNEQFF
-	14	-	TRBV6-6	TRBJ1-5	TGTGCCAGCAGTTACCCGAGGAGCAATCAGCCCCAGCATTTT	CASSYPRSNQPQHF
-	14	-	TRBV7-9	TRBJ2-7	TGTGCCAGCAGCTTCGGCACAGGGCCCTACGAGCAGTACTTC	CASSFGTGPYEQYF
TRBD1	12	-	TRBV5-1	TRBJ1-1	TGCGCCAGCAGCGCGGGACAGACAGAAGCTTTCTTT	CASSAGQTEAFF
TRBD2	16	few	TRBV11-3	TRBJ2-1	TGTGCCAGCAGCCCTCGGTCCGGCCGGGGGGACAATGAGCAGTTCTTC	CASSPRSGRGDNEQFF
TRBD1	15	-	TRBV5-1	TRBJ2-1	TGCGCCAGCGTCCCAACAGGGGGCTCCTACAATGAGCAGTTCTTC	CASVPTGGSYNEQFF